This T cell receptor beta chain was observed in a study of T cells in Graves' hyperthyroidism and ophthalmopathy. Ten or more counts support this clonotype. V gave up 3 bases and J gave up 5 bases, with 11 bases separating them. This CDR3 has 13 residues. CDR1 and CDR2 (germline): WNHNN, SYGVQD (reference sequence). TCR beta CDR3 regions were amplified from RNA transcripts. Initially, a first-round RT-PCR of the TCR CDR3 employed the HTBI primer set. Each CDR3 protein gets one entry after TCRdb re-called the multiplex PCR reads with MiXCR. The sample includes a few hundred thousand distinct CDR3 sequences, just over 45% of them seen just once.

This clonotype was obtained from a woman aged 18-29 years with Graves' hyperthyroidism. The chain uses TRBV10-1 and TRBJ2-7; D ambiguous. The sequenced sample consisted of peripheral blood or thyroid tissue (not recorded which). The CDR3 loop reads CASSENRVDEQYF. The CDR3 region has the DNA TGCGCCAGCAGTGAAAATAGGGTTGACGAGCAGTACTTC.